The 25 T cell receptor beta chains below all came from one sample that was sequenced in a study of a mutant IDH1 vaccine in newly diagnosed glioma. Clones were sequenced by immunoSEQ multiplex PCR, and TCRdb holds only the in-frame ones, with some missing. Of around 60,000 clones listed, less than 90% are singletons. No antigen has been assigned to these receptors. Time point denoted: week 47, end of study. Each dose delivered 300 ug of mutant IDH1 20-mer peptide subcutaneously with imiquimod. Sequences were derived from PBMCs, sampled from a glioma patient whose treatment included an IDH1 peptide vaccine. These receptors came from a man aged 25 to 45 with glioma.

This chain connects TRBV19 to TRBJ1-5, with D perhaps TRBD1 (6 bases). From germline, CDR1 is LNHDA and CDR2 SQIVND (reference sequence). V lost 5 bases to trimming and J lost 1 base, with 18 bases between them. The CDR3 is 17 amino acids. The CDR3 here is CASSSPFGQQSNQPQHF. DNA of the CDR3: TGTGCCAGTAGTTCGCCTTTTGGACAGCAAAGCAATCAGCCCCAGCATTTT.

V usage is TRBV7-9 and J usage is TRBJ1-1; possibly TRBD1 for D (5 bases). This CDR3 has 14 residues. With 10 bases removed from V and 3 bases from J, the gap between germline ends came to 18 bases. Germline loops: CDR1 SEHNR, CDR2 FQNEAQ (reference sequence). The CDR3 coding sequence is TGTGCCACCTCTCATCAGGGCTTGGACACTGAAGCTTTCTTT. Translating gives CATSHQGLDTEAFF.

This clone appeared a few times. This chain links TRBV16 with TRBJ1-3; the D is unclear. The CDR3 runs to 16 residues. Trimming took 0 bases from V and 4 from J, leaving 13 bases between them. The V gene's germline CDR1 is KGHSY and CDR2 FQNENV. CDR3 residues: CASSQSGLLEGNTIYF. The CDR3 DNA reads as TGTGCCAGCAGCCAATCAGGGCTCCTAGAGGGAAACACCATATATTTT. The full variable domain, rest sourced from reference TRBV16 and TRBJ1-3, is GEEVAQTPKHLVRGEGQKAKLYCAPIKGHSYVFWYQQVLKNEFKFLISFQNENVFDETGMPKERFSAKCLPNSPCSLEIQATKLEDSAVYFCASSQSGLLEGNTIYFGEGSWLTVV.

This clone was detected once. The chain employs TRBV7-8 and TRBJ2-1, with 10 bases aligning to TRBD1. The V gene end was trimmed by 8 bases and the J gene end by 3 bases; junction bases not matched to a gene: 7. Germline CDR1 and CDR2: SGHVS and FQNEAQ. The CDR3 is 15 residues long. Here the CDR3 DNA reads TGTGCCAGCTGGACGGGACAGGGGTACTACAATGAGCAGTTCTTC. This translates into CASWTGQGYYNEQFF.

This rearrangement joins TRBV6-6 to TRBJ1-1; weak D call: TRBD1 (6 bases). The CDR3 is 14 residues long. V dropped 0 bases and J dropped 8 bases, with 13 bases sitting between them. Germline V gene lookup returns CDR1 MNHNY and CDR2 SVGAGI (reference sequence). Here the CDR3 reads CASSYSVRGSEAFF. The DNA of the CDR3 is TGTGCCAGCAGTTACTCCGTTAGGGGGTCGGAAGCTTTCTTT.

This rearrangement joins TRBV7-9 to TRBJ1-1; possibly TRBD1 for D (5 bases). This CDR3 contains 16 residues. With 5 bases removed from V and 2 bases from J, the gap between germline ends came to 18 bases. Looked up from germline, CDR1 is SEHNR and CDR2 is FQNEAQ (reference sequence). As DNA, the CDR3 is TGTGCCAGCAGCCTCCCTGGGGCCCTGTCCAACACTGAAGCTTTCTTT. It translates to CASSLPGALSNTEAFF.

The genes are TRBV19 and TRBJ1-1; perhaps TRBD1 as D (5 bases). The CDR3 spans 15 residues. The germline gives CDR1 LNHDA, CDR2 SQIVND (reference sequence). Trimming shortened V by 5 bases and J by 6 bases, and 19 bases separated the two germline ends. CDR3 residues: CASSPAQGWFSEAFF. The CDR3 nucleotides are TGTGCCAGTAGTCCGGCGCAGGGTTGGTTTTCTGAAGCTTTCTTT.

The V call is TRBV20-1, the J call TRBJ2-4; D is unclear. There are 11 residues in the CDR3. Germline CDR1 and CDR2: DFQATT and SNEGSKA (reference sequence). Between the trimmed V and J ends, which lost 6 bases and 5 bases, there was a span of 8 bases. CDR3 loop: CSANPENIQYF. The CDR3 nucleotides read TGCAGTGCCAACCCCGAAAACATTCAGTACTTC.

The chain uses TRBV11-2 and TRBJ1-3; possible D gene TRBD1, 5 bases. V shed 3 bases and J shed 4 bases, with 22 bases lying between them. The CDR3 has 18 amino acids. The V gene's germline CDR1 is SGHAT and CDR2 FQNNGV. The CDR3 DNA sequence: TGTGCCAGCAGCTTGGGGGACTCACTGCGTGCGTTGGGAAACACCATATATTTT. This translates into CASSLGDSLRALGNTIYF.

The chain has TRBV5-8 and TRBJ2-3, with TRBD1 matching over 8 bases. This CDR3 is 16 amino acids long. The V and J ends lost 2 bases and 2 bases, in that order; junction bases with no gene match: 7. Germline lookup yields CDR1 SGHTS and CDR2 YDEGEE. Here the CDR3 DNA reads TGTGCCAGCAGCTTAGCGACAGGGGTGATCACAGATACGCAGTATTTT. Translated, it gives CASSLATGVITDTQYF.

This clone was seen more than once but under ten times. The chain recombines TRBV5-1 with TRBJ2-5; tentative D call: TRBD1 (6 bases). The CDR3 covers 12 residues. Deletions cut 5 bases from V and 8 bases from J, with 13 bases between. Germline CDR1 SGHRS, CDR2 YFSETQ. CDR3 nucleotide sequence: TGCGCCAGCAGAGATCCGGGACAAACCCAGTACTTC. Its translation is CASRDPGQTQYF.

The rearrangement uses TRBV18 and TRBJ1-1; the match to TRBD1 covers 9 bases. CDR1 KGHSH and CDR2 LQKENI come from the germline V gene. The length of the CDR3 is 14 residues. The V gene end was trimmed by 6 bases and the J gene end by 5 bases; junction bases not matched to a gene: 7. CDR3 residues: CASSGQGWDTEAFF. CDR3 in DNA: TGTGCCAGCTCCGGACAGGGGTGGGATACTGAAGCTTTCTTT.

The chain joins TRBV27 to TRBJ1-5, with D perhaps TRBD1 (5 bases). Germline CDR1 and CDR2: MNHEY and SMNVEV (reference sequence). The germline V and J ends were trimmed by 3 bases and 4 bases, with 25 bases remaining between them. The CDR3 is 19 amino acids. CDR3 amino acids: CASSFRGMTAPSENQPQHF. The CDR3 DNA reads as TGTGCCAGCAGTTTCCGGGGGATGACAGCTCCGAGCGAAAATCAGCCCCAGCATTTT.

Regarding this clone: A junction end diverges from the germline sequence, so it may reflect a read error. V and J are TRBV5-1 and TRBJ2-2; D not resolved. Germline V gives CDR1 SGHRS, CDR2 YFSETQ. The CDR3 runs 14 residues. The CDR3 bases are TGTGCCAGCAGCTTGGACCTGACGTCCGGGGAGCTGTTTTTT. This codes for CASSLDLTSGELFF.

Here the CDR3 DNA reads TGTGCCAGCAGCTTGGGACAGATCCTAATCTTTGAGCAGTTCTTC. Residues: CASSLGQILIFEQFF. The rearrangement links TRBV5-5 to TRBJ2-1, with TRBD1 as a possible D gene (5 bases). This CDR3 has 15 residues. Germline V lookup: CDR1 SGHKS, CDR2 YYEKEE (reference sequence). V was pared by 0 bases and J by 9 bases, with 16 bases between.

The rearrangement links TRBV10-1 to TRBJ2-2; TRBD1 agrees at 8 bases. Germline CDR1 and CDR2: WNHNN and SYGVQD (reference sequence). CDR3 length equals 17 residues. V lost 0 bases and J lost 7; bases outside the gene matches: 10. DNA of the CDR3: TGCGCCAGCAGTGAGTCGAAGCCAGGGGGCTTTGTCGGGGAGCTGTTTTTT. Translating gives CASSESKPGGFVGELFF.

The CDR3 DNA follows: TGCGCCAGCAGCAGACGACTAGCGGGGGGATCCTACGTCGAGCAGTACTTC. It encodes CASSRRLAGGSYVEQYF. V gene TRBV5-1 combines with J gene TRBJ2-7; 13 bases are shared with TRBD2. The CDR3 has 17 residues. Germline V gene data show CDR1 as SGHRS and CDR2 as YFSETQ. V lost 4 bases and J lost 6; bases outside the gene matches: 13. Full variable domain (missing parts from reference TRBV5-1 and TRBJ2-7): KAGVTQTPRYLIKTRGQQVTLSCSPISGHRSVSWYQQTPGQGLQFLFEYFSETQRNKGNFPGRFSGRQFSNSRSEMNVSTLELGDSALYLCASSRRLAGGSYVEQYFGPGTRLTVT.

The chain has TRBV7-8 and TRBJ2-7; no firm D call. Germline values: CDR1 SGHVS, CDR2 FQNEAQ. Trimming left V 3 bases short and J 3 bases short, with 12 bases between. This CDR3 contains 14 residues. Here the CDR3 DNA reads TGTGCCAGCAGCTTCGATCTAGGGATCTACGAGCAGTACTTC. Its translation is CASSFDLGIYEQYF.

This chain joins TRBV19 and TRBJ1-1; D is possibly TRBD1 (6 bases). The CDR3 is 18 amino acids. Germline V gene data show CDR1 as LNHDA and CDR2 as SQIVND (reference sequence). The V and J ends lost 1 base and 0 bases respectively, with 18 bases between them. This CDR3 is CASSIAPGGGGMNTEAFF. The CDR3 nucleotides read TGTGCCAGTAGTATAGCGCCAGGCGGAGGGGGGATGAACACTGAAGCTTTCTTT.

The chain links TRBV19 to TRBJ2-3, with D possibly TRBD2 on 6 matching bases. The length of the CDR3 is 14 residues. Germline values: CDR1 LNHDA, CDR2 SQIVND (reference sequence). V was pared by 7 bases and J by 1 base, with 12 bases between. CDR3 nucleotides: TGTGCCAGTACCGCTAGCGTAGGCACAGATACGCAGTATTTT. Its translation: CASTASVGTDTQYF.

The count of this clone is one. The V and J genes are TRBV10-3 and TRBJ2-7; 10 bases match TRBD1. Germline assignment: CDR1 ENHRY and CDR2 SYGVKD. V gave up 9 bases and J gave up 1 base; unmatched junction bases: 3. CDR3 length: 13 amino acids. This CDR3 is CAIWDRGSYEQYF. CDR3 sequence (DNA): TGTGCCATTTGGGACAGGGGATCCTACGAGCAGTACTTC.

V is TRBV7-9 and J is TRBJ2-7, with D possibly being TRBD1 (5 bases). CDR1 and CDR2 (germline): SEHNR, FQNEAQ (reference sequence). This CDR3 is 15 amino acids long. Trimming took 4 bases from V and 0 from J, leaving 13 bases between them. The CDR3 bases are TGTGCCAGCAGCTCCACTTCAGACAGCTCCTACGAGCAGTACTTC. Translated, it gives CASSSTSDSSYEQYF.

This clone occurred a few times. Because the CDR3's place on the DNA is in doubt, the DNA is left out and the CDR3 is given as listed by TCRdb. This chain connects TRBV7-9 to TRBJ1-2; the table gives TRBD1 as D, unverified against the DNA. Inclusive of both ends, the CDR3 amounts to 15 amino acids. From germline, CDR1 is SEHNR and CDR2 FQNEAQ (reference sequence). The CDR3 loop reads CASSFLWDRVYGYTF.

The chain recombines TRBV21-1 with TRBJ2-7; whether TRBD2, the table's D call, matches the DNA was not checked. TRBV21-1 is designated a pseudogene. The CDR3 covers 17 residues. The CDR3 nucleotides read TGTGCCAGCAGCAAAGAGGCCGACTGGATGGGCTCCTACGAGCAGTACTTC. This translates into CASSKEADWMGSYEQYF.

Here the CDR3 DNA reads TGTGCCAGCAGTGAAGGGGGCGGCACAGATACGCAGTATTTT. Translating it yields CASSEGGGTDTQYF. The V gene is TRBV6-4, the J gene TRBJ2-3, with 7 bases matching TRBD1. The V gene's germline CDR1 is MRHNA and CDR2 SNTAGT. The CDR3 contains 14 residues. The junction had 1 base not matched to a gene; V was cut back by 3 bases and J by 1 base.